This T cell receptor (beta chain) was captured by sequencing in a study of neurological immune-mediated disorders. The V gene's germline CDR1 is SQVTM and CDR2 ANQGSEA. The CDR3 is 16 residues long. V trimming: 6 bases; J trimming: 5 bases; junction bases outside the gene matches: 12. Study-wide results and limits: One related-CDR3 cluster, found by phylogenetic grouping, held repertoires of 18 of 34 multiple sclerosis patients and is a possible signature.

Ten or more counts support this clonotype. Antigen: not known. The yield of each sequencing run was over 170 million TCR-beta sequences from 15-18 subjects. TCRdb reanalysed the 5' RACE reads using MiXCR and keeps one entry per CDR3 protein. The profile shows 95,000 to 150,000 distinct CDR3 sequences, around 3% of them singletons. The chain couples TRBV29-1 to TRBJ2-1, with 11 bases lining up with TRBD2. This receptor was obtained from a woman aged 30 to 39 with multiple sclerosis. The sample was PBMCs. CDR3: CSVPPPLAGGDNEQFF. CDR3 nucleotides: TGCAGCGTCCCCCCTCCGCTAGCGGGAGGCGACAATGAGCAGTTCTTC.